This T cell receptor beta chain originates from a study of beta chain features in type 1 diabetes. This clone was observed a handful of times. Its antigen is undetermined. The V gene lost 2 bases and the J gene lost 8 bases, with 16 bases spanning the gap. The length of the CDR3 is 15 residues. Germline CDR1 and CDR2: SGDLS and YYNGEE. The investigators reverse transcribed all of the isolated RNA, so they sequenced expressed TCRB transcripts. Repertoires were generated with immunoSEQ multiplex PCR, while TCRdb's copy carries only in-frame clones and drops some. Altogether more than 300,000 clones are present, over 9.5% being singletons, with the ten largest covering approximately 0.01%. Study conclusions and caveats: Type 1 diabetes patients showed a moderate but significant shortening of TCRB CDR3s in all four CD4+ subsets.

The receptor's source is a woman aged 18-29 years with type 1 diabetes. The rearrangement uses TRBV9 and TRBJ1-4; TRBD1 might be the D (5 bases). Sequenced input: naive CD4+ T cells from blood. This CDR3 is CASSVLDTFGEKLFF. DNA of the CDR3: TGTGCCAGCAGCGTTTTGGACACGTTCGGGGAAAAACTGTTTTTT.